The 5 T cell receptor beta chains listed next were all sequenced from one sample in a study of cytomegalovirus exposure and HLA in healthy donors. With 60 Vbeta and 13 Jbeta primers, the PCR was carried out. Sequencing was performed with immunoSEQ multiplex PCR; in TCRdb, only in-frame clones are kept and a portion is missing. The sample yields 200,000 to 300,000 clones, 82% seen once. Sample: PBMCs. The receptor source for this set is a woman aged 40 to 50 in good health and CMV-seropositive.

V usage is TRBV2 and J usage is TRBJ2-6, with a tentative D call TRBD2 (5 bases). Germline CDR1 is SNHLY and CDR2 is FYNNEI. Trimming shortened V by 4 bases and J by 4 bases, and 11 bases separated the two germline ends. The CDR3 covers 15 residues. CDR3 in amino acids: CASSVGSGGANVLTF. In DNA form, the CDR3 reads TGTGCCAGCAGTGTGGGGTCGGGAGGGGCCAACGTCCTGACTTTC.

V gene TRBV7-2 combines with J gene TRBJ1-2, with D possibly being TRBD1 (5 bases). V dropped 1 base and J dropped 5 bases, with 14 bases sitting between them. Germline-derived CDR1 and CDR2 are SGHTA and FQGNSA. CDR3 size: 15 residues. For the CDR3, the DNA is TGTGCCAGCAGCTTAGGGGGGGGTGAAGCGTATGGCTACACCTTC. It yields the protein CASSLGGGEAYGYTF.

A word on this clone: The sample has other DNA sequences that encode this CDR3 too. J is TRBJ1-1 and V is TRBV7-2; D uncertain. Trimming left V 2 bases short and J 1 base short, with 5 bases between. The CDR3 is 13 amino acids. Per germline, CDR1 SGHTA and CDR2 FQGNSA. This CDR3 reads CASSLTENTEAFF. The CDR3 DNA follows: TGTGCCAGCAGCTTAACAGAGAACACTGAAGCTTTCTTT.

This clone turned up a few times. The chain couples TRBV5-1 to TRBJ1-1, with D possibly TRBD1 on 5 matching bases. Trimming shortened V by 5 bases and J by 5 bases, and 16 bases separated the two germline ends. Germline V gene sequence: CDR1 SGHRS, CDR2 YFSETQ. CDR3 length: 14 amino acids. CDR3 protein: CASRPSQGFTEAFF. Here the CDR3 DNA reads TGCGCCAGCAGACCCTCTCAGGGCTTTACTGAAGCTTTCTTT. The full variable domain, in which reference TRBV5-1 and TRBJ1-1 provide the parts outside the CDR3, is KAGVTQTPRYLIKTRGQQVTLSCSPISGHRSVSWYQQTPGQGLQFLFEYFSETQRNKGNFPGRFSGRQFSNSRSEMNVSTLELGDSALYLCASRPSQGFTEAFFGQGTRLTVV.

The chain has TRBV19 and TRBJ2-7, with D hard to call. V shed 2 bases and J shed 5 bases, with 4 bases lying between them. CDR3 length equals 11 residues. The germline gives CDR1 LNHDA, CDR2 SQIVND (reference sequence). The CDR3 coding sequence is TGTGCCAGTAGTATAATCAACGAGCAGTACTTC. Translated, it gives CASSIINEQYF.